The T cell receptor beta chain described here comes from a study of cytomegalovirus exposure and HLA in healthy donors. Study conclusions and caveats: In a later analysis, a genetic analysis reported fewer productive-TCR N-insertions in an Asian-associated ancestry cluster than the cohort average.

Concerning this clone itself: As yet, its antigen is unknown.

The PCR was carried out with 60 Vbeta primers and 13 Jbeta primers. Using immunoSEQ multiplex PCR, the repertoire was profiled, and TCRdb retains in-frame clones only, with some absent. The table lists 140,000 to 150,000 clones, about 71% of them singletons. With V trimmed by 3 bases and J by 6 bases, 12 bases remained unmatched. The CDR3 has 18 residues. In germline, CDR1 is SGHRS, CDR2 YFSETQ. Sequenced material: PBMCs. The rearrangement uses TRBV5-1 and TRBJ2-7, with TRBD2 identical over 16 bases. This receptor was taken from a woman aged 60-70 years in good health and CMV-seropositive. The CDR3: CASSSSGTSGRAESEQYF. CDR3 bases: TGCGCCAGCAGCTCGTCCGGGACTAGCGGGAGGGCGGAATCCGAGCAGTACTTC.